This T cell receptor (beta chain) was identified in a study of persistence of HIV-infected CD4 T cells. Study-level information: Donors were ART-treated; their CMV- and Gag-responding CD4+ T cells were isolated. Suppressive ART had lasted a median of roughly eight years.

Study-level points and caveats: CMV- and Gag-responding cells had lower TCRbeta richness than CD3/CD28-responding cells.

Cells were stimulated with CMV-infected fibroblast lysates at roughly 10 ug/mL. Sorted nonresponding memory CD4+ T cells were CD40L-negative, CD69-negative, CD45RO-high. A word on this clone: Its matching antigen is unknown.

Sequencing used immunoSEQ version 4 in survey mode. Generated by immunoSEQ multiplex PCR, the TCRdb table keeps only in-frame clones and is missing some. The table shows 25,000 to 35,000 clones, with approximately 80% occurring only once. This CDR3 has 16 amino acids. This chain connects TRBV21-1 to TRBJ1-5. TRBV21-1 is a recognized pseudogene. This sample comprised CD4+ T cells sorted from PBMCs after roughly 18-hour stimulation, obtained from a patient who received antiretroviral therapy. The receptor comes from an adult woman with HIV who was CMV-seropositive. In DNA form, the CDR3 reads TGTGCCAGCAGCAAAGAAGGATACGGTACGAATCAGCCCCAGCATTTT. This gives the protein CASSKEGYGTNQPQHF.